In this sample, the clone carrying this T cell receptor beta chain turned up a few times. What it binds is unknown. This CDR3 has 15 amino acids. V was clipped by 1 base and J by 5 bases, with 15 bases between them. Germline CDR1 is SGHDT and CDR2 is YYEEEE. The sample is drawn from a study of T cells after yellow fever vaccination. Notes on the study in general: CD4 and CD8 compartments shared a small share of clonotypes.

The study made its TCR cDNA through 5'RACE template switching. That step introduced a universal primer site along with UMIs. TCRdb fed the 5' RACE reads into MiXCR, producing one record per CDR3 protein. The sample lists fewer than 350,000 distinct CDR3 sequences, over 3.5% occurring once. V is TRBV5-6 and J is TRBJ1-2; no clear D. Here the sequenced sample was PBMCs, taken 15 days after the yellow fever booster vaccination. The sequence derives from a man aged 18 to 35 who received the YFV17D yellow fever vaccine. The CDR3 sequence: CASSLLAGSGYGYTF. CDR3 in DNA: TGTGCCAGCAGCTTGTTGGCCGGGAGTGGATATGGCTACACCTTC. The full variable domain, its missing parts supplied by reference TRBV5-6 and TRBJ1-2, is DAGVTQSPTHLIKTRGQQVTLRCSPKSGHDTVSWYQQALGQGPQFIFQYYEEEERQRGNFPDRFSGHQFPNYSSELNVNALLLGDSALYLCASSLLAGSGYGYTFGSGTRLTVV.